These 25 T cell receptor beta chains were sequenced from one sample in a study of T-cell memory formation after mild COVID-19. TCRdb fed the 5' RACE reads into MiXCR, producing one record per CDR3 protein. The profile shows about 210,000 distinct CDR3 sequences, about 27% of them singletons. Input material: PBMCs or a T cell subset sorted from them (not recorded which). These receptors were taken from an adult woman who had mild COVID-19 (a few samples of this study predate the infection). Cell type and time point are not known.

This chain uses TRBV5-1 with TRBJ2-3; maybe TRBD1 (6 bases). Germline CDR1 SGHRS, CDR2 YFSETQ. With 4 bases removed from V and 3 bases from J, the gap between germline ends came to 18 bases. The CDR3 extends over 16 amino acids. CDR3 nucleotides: TGCGCCAGCAGCAGTCCCAGCAGGGGAGCTACAGATACGCAGTATTTT. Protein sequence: CASSSPSRGATDTQYF.

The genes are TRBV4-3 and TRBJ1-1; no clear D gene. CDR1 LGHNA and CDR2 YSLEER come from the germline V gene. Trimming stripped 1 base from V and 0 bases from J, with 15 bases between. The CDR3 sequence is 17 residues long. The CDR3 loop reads CASSQGAVRNMNTEAFF. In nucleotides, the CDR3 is TGCGCCAGCAGCCAAGGAGCGGTAAGGAATATGAACACTGAAGCTTTCTTT.

CDR3 amino acids: CASSFPTGTGDFVANEKLFF. CDR3 bases: TGTGCCAGCAGCTTTCCCACCGGGACGGGTGACTTCGTAGCTAATGAAAAACTGTTTTTT. This chain links TRBV7-9 with TRBJ1-4; D possibly corresponds to TRBD1 (5 bases). Trimming took 3 bases from V and 3 from J, leaving 26 bases between them. CDR3 size: 20 residues. The V gene's germline CDR1 is SEHNR and CDR2 FQNEAQ (reference sequence).

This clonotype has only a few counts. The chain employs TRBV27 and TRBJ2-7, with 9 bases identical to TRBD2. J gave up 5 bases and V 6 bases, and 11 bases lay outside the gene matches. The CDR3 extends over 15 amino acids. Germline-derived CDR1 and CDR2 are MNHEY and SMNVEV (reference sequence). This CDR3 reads CASSATGTSFHEQYF. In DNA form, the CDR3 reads TGTGCCAGCAGCGCAACCGGGACTAGCTTCCACGAGCAGTACTTC.

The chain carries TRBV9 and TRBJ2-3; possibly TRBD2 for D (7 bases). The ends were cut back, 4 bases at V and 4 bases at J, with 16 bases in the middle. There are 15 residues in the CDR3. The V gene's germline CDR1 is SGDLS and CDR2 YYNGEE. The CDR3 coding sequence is TGTGCCAGCAGCCCCCGGAGGGGGGGGCCAGATACGCAGTATTTT. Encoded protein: CASSPRRGGPDTQYF.

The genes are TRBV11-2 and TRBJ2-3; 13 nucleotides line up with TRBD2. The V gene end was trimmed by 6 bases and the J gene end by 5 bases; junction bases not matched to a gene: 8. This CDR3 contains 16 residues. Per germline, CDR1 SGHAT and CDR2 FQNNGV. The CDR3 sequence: CASSLLAGGLGDTQYF. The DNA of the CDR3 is TGTGCCAGCAGTTTACTAGCGGGGGGGCTGGGAGATACGCAGTATTTT. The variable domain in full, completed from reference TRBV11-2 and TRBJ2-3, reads EAGVAQSPRYKIIEKRQSVAFWCNPISGHATLYWYQQILGQGPKLLIQFQNNGVVDDSQLPKDRFSAERLKGVDSTLKIQPAKLEDSAVYLCASSLLAGGLGDTQYFGPGTRLTVL.

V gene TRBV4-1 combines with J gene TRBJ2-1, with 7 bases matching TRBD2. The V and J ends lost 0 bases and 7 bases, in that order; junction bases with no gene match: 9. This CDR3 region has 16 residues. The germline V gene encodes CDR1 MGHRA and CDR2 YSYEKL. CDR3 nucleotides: TGCGCCAGCAGCCAAGATATGGGGCGCGGGGGTAATGAGCAGTTCTTC. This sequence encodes CASSQDMGRGGNEQFF.

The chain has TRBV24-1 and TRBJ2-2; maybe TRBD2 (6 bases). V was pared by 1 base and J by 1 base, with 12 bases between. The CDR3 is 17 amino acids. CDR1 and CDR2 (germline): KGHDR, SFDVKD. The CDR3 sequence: CATSDFFGRGNTGELFF. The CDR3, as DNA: TGTGCCACCAGTGATTTTTTCGGGAGAGGGAACACCGGGGAGCTGTTTTTT.

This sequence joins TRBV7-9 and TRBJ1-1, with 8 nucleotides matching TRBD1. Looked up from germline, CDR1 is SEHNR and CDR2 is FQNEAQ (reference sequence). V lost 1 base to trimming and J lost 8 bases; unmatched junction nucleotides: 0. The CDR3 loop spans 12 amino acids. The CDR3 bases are TGTGCCAGCAGCTTAGGGGACAGGGAAGCTTTCTTT. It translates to CASSLGDREAFF.

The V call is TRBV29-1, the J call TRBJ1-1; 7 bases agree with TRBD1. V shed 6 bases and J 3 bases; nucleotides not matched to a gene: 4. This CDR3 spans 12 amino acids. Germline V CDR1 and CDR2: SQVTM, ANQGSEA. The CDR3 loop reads CSVTRGDTEAFF. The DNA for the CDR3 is TGCAGCGTAACCAGGGGGGACACTGAAGCTTTCTTT.

The CDR3 region is CASSLRDRVIDTQYF. Here the CDR3 DNA reads TGCGCCAGCAGCCTCCGGGACAGGGTCATAGATACGCAGTATTTT. V and J are TRBV4-1 and TRBJ2-3; 9 bases fit TRBD1. CDR1 and CDR2 from the germline V gene are MGHRA and YSYEKL. With V trimmed by 4 bases and J by 5 bases, 7 bases remained unmatched. The length of the CDR3 is 15 residues.

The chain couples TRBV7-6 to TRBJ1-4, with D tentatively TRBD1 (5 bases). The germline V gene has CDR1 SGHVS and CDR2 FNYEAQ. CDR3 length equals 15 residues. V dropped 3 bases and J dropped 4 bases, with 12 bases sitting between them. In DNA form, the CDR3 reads TGTGCCAGCAGCTTGAAGACAGCGTTTAATGAAAAACTGTTTTTT. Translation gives CASSLKTAFNEKLFF.

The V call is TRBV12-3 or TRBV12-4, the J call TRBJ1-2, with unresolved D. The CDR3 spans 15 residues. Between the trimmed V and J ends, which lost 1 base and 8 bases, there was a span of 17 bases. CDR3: CASSLGRAGNTGYTF. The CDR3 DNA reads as TGTGCCAGCAGTTTAGGAAGGGCCGGGAATACGGGCTACACCTTC.

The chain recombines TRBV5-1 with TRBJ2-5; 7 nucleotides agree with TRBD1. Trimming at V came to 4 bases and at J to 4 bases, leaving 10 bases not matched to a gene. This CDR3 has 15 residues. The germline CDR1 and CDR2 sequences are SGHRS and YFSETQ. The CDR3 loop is CASSVLPGQIETQYF. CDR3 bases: TGCGCCAGCAGCGTCCTCCCGGGACAGATAGAGACCCAGTACTTC.

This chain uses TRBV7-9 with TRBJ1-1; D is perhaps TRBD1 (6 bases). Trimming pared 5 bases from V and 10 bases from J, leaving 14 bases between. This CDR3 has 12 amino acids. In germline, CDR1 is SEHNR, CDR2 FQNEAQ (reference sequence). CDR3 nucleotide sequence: TGTGCCAGCAGCCGGGACAATTCGCTAGCTTTCTTT. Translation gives CASSRDNSLAFF. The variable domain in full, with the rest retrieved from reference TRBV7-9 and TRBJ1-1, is DTGVSQNPRHKITKRGQNVTFRCDPISEHNRLYWYRQTLGQGPEFLTYFQNEAQLEKSRLLSDRFSAERPKGSFSTLEIQRTEQGDSAMYLCASSRDNSLAFFGQGTRLTVV.

The CDR3 DNA reads as TGTGCCAGCAGCTTACAGGGGGTAAACGCCTACGAGCAGTACTTC. It codes for CASSLQGVNAYEQYF. This chain joins TRBV7-6 and TRBJ2-7; 7 positions match TRBD1. V lost 2 bases to trimming and J lost 2 bases; unmatched junction nucleotides: 6. Germline CDR1 SGHVS, CDR2 FNYEAQ. The CDR3 runs to 15 residues.

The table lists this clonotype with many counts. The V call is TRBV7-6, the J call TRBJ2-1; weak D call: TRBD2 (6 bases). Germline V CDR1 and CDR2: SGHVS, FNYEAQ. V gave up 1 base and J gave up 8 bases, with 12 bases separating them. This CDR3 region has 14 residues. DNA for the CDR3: TGTGCCAGCAGCTTAGACGCGGGATTCTATGAGCAGTTCTTC. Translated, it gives CASSLDAGFYEQFF.

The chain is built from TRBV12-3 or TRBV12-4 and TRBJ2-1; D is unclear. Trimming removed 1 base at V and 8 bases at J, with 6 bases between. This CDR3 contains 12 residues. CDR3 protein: CASSLGIDEQFF. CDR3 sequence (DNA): TGTGCCAGCAGTTTAGGTATCGATGAGCAGTTCTTC.

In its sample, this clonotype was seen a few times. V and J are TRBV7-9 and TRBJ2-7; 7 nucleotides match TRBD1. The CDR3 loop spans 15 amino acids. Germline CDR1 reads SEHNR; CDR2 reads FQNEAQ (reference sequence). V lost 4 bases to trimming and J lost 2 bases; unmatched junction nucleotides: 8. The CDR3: CASSSDRESPYEQYF. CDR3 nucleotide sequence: TGTGCCAGCAGCTCAGACAGGGAATCCCCCTACGAGCAGTACTTC.

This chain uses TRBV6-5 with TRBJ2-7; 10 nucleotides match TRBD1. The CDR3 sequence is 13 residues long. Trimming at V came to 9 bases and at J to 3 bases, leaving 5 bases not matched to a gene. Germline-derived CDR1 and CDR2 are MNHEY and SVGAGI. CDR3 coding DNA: TGTGCCAGAAATCGGGACAGGGGCTACGAGCAGTACTTC. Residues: CARNRDRGYEQYF.

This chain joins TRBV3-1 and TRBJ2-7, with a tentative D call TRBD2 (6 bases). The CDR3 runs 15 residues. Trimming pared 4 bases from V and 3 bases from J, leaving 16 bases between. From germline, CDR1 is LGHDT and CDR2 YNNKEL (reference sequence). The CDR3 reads CASSPRLVLYYEQYF. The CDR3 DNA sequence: TGTGCCAGCAGCCCGCGACTAGTACTATACTACGAGCAGTACTTC.

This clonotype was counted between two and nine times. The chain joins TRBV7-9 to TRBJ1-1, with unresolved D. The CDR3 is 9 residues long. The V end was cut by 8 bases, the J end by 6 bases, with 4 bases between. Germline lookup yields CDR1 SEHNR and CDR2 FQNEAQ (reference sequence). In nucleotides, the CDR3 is TGTGCCAGCTACGCTGAAGCTTTCTTT. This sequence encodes CASYAEAFF.

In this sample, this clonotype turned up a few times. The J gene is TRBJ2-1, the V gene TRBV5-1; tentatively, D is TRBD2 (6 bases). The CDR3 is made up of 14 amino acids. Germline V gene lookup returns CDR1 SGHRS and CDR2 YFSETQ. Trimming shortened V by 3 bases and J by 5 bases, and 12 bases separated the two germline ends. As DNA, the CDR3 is TGCGCCAGCAGCTACGGCGGGATGGACAATGAGCAGTTCTTC. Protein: CASSYGGMDNEQFF.

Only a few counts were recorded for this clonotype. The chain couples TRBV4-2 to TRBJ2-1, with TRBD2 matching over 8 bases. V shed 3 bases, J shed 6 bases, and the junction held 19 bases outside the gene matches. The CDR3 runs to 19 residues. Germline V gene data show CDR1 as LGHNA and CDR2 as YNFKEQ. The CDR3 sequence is CASSHPIALTSGVFNEQFF. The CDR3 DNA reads TGTGCCAGCAGCCACCCGATAGCCCTTACTAGCGGCGTATTCAATGAGCAGTTCTTC.

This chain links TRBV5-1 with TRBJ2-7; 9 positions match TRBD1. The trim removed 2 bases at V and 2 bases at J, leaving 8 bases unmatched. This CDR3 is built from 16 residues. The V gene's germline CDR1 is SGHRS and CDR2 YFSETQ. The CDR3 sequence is CASSFQMGTGTYEQYF. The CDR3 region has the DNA TGCGCCAGCAGCTTTCAAATGGGGACAGGGACCTACGAGCAGTACTTC. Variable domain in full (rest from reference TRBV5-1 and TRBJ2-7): KAGVTQTPRYLIKTRGQQVTLSCSPISGHRSVSWYQQTPGQGLQFLFEYFSETQRNKGNFPGRFSGRQFSNSRSEMNVSTLELGDSALYLCASSFQMGTGTYEQYFGPGTRLTVT.